A selection of T cell receptor beta chains follows, all from one sample in a study of beta chain features in type 1 diabetes. The method was immunoSEQ multiplex PCR; TCRdb's version includes in-frame clones alone and lacks a portion of them. The sample includes over 120,000 clones, more than 9% of them seen just once. What was sequenced was naive CD4+ T cells from blood. The receptors were sampled from a man between 18 and 29 years old in good health. CDR3s include the opening cysteine and the closing phenylalanine or tryptophan.

TRBJ2-7,TRBV11-2,CASSLVQGYPSYEQYF
TRBJ2-1,TRBV5-1,CASSLPGTSGLNEQFF
TRBJ2-3,TRBV11-2,CASSLFGRGGPDTQYF
TRBJ1-5,TRBV11-2,CASSAGGSGGNQPQHF
TRBJ2-7,TRBV27,CASRWTVSSYEQYF
TRBJ2-1,TRBV7-8,CASSLAGLADDNEQFF
TRBJ2-7,TRBV7-8,CASSPRDRGYYEQYF
TRBJ2-3,TRBV14,CASSQDPLRTDTQYF
TRBJ1-4,TRBV5-1,CASSLAQSTNEKLFF
TRBJ1-4,TRBV2,CASSLGQNNEKLFF
TRBJ1-5,TRBV5-8,CASSFHWGEHSNQPQHF
TRBJ1-1,TRBV9,CASSLKGAENTEAFF
TRBJ2-4,TRBV6-5,CASRQTALNIQYF
TRBJ1-4,TRBV5-1,CASSPGGGAKTNEKLFF
TRBJ2-3,TRBV7-3,CASSPTGADTQYF
TRBJ2-3,TRBV4-3,CASSQETFSADTQYF
TRBJ2-1,TRBV7-2,CASSSTPGQGYNEQFF
TRBJ2-3,TRBV10-3,CAISEGGDPTDTQYF
TRBJ1-2,TRBV27,CASSPSGQRGYTF
TRBJ2-7,TRBV28,CASSQQVPEQYF
TRBJ1-1,TRBV5-1,CASSQRRRGDEAFF
TRBJ2-6,TRBV6-5,CASSGGSSGANVLTF
TRBJ1-2,TRBV7-9,CASSLEGTGGALYGYTF
TRBJ1-2,TRBV5-6,CASSLLGQGVYGYTF
TRBJ2-1,TRBV7-2,CASRRRLAGGQDEQFF
TRBJ2-7,TRBV4-3,CASSQGAGTGGYEQYF
TRBJ1-1,TRBV7-2,CASSKGQVGNPEAFF
TRBJ2-4,TRBV7-9,CASSPVFAGPGKNIQYF
TRBJ1-1,TRBV6-5,CASSYDGGEAFF
TRBJ1-2,TRBV6-6,CASSDSGRSYGYTF
TRBJ1-1,TRBV15,CATSRRDRPTEAFF
TRBJ2-7,TRBV7-3,CASSLTGTSDEQYF
TRBJ1-6,TRBV28,CAMGQGGSPLHF
TRBJ2-3,TRBV9,CASSVEGLAGSDTQYF
TRBJ1-2,TRBV28,CASSSTGGRGYTF
TRBJ2-7,TRBV4-1,CASSQSRGQNEQYF
TRBJ1-1,TRBV29-1,CSVVGGYTEAFF
TRBJ1-1,TRBV6-6,CASSNDRGLAFF
TRBJ2-5,TRBV6-5,CASSRTGRQETQYF
TRBJ2-6,TRBV11-2,CASRQPLAGVLSGANVLTF
TRBJ2-1,TRBV5-6,CASSSTGGSYNEQFF
TRBJ2-1,TRBV11-2,CASSRIQGPAVNNEQFF
TRBJ1-2,TRBV7-8,CASSLVPRTANYGYTF
TRBJ2-1,TRBV29-1,CSVEERLGLAANEQFF
TRBJ1-5,TRBV27,CASSLSIQGHQPQHF
TRBJ2-1,TRBV28,CASRTPASGLAAFF
TRBJ1-4,TRBV30,CAWSEGQTSTNEKLFF
TRBJ2-7,TRBV5-1,CASSMTGTVSYEQYF
TRBJ2-4,TRBV9,CASSVVPGDRGVNIQYF
TRBJ2-3,TRBV7-2,CASSPRQGTDTQYF
TRBJ2-5,TRBV9,CASSLVAGAGQETQYF
TRBJ2-5,TRBV9,CASSERRSGGAETQYF
TRBJ2-3,TRBV5-4,CASASGGPRDTQYF